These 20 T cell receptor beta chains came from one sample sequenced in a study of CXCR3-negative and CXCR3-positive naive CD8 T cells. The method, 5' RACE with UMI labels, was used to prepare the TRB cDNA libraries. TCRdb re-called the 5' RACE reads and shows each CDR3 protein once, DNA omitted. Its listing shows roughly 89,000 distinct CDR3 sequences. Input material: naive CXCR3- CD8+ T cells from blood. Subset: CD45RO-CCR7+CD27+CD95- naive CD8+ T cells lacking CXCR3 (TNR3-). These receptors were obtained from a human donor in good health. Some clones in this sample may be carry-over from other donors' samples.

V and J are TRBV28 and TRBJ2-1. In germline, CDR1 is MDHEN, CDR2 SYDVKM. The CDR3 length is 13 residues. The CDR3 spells CASSWDSYNEQFF. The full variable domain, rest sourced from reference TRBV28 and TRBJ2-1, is DVKVTQSSRYLVKRTGEKVFLECVQDMDHENMFWYRQDPGLGLRLIYFSYDVKMKEKGDIPEGYSVSREKKERFSLILESASTNQTSMYLCASSWDSYNEQFFGPGTRLTVL.

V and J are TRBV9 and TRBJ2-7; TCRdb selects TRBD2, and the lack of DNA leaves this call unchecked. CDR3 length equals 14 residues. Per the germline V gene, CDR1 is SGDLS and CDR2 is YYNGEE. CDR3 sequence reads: CASSVGLAGGEQYF.

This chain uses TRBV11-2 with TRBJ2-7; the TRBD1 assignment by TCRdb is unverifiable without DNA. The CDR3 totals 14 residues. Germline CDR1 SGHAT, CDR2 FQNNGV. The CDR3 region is CASSFGTGGDEQYF.

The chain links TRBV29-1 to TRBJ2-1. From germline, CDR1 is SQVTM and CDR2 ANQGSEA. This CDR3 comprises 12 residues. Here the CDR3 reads CSVESRRNEQFF.

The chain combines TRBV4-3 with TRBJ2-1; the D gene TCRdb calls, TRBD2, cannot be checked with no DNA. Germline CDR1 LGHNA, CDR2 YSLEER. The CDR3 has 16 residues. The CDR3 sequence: CASSQIAGEGYNEQFF.

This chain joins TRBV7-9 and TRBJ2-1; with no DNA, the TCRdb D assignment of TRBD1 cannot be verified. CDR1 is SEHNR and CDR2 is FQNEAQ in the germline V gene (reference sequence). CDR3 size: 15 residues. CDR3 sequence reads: CASSLAGGLYNEQFF.

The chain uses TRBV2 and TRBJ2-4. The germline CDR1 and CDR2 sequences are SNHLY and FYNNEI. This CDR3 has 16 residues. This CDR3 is CASSDTVSVGRNIQYF.

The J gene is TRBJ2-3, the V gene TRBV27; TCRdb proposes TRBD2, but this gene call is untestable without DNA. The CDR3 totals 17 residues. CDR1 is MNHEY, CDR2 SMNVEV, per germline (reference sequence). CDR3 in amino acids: CASSPSGLAGVIDTQYF.

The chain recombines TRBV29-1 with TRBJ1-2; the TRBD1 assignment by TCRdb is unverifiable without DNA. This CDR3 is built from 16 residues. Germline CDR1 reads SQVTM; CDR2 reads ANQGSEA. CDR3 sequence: CSVEEQGIRANYGYTF.

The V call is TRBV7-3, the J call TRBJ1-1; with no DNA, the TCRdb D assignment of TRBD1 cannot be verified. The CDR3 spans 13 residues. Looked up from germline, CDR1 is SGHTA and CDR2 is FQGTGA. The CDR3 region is CASSAEGGPEAFF.

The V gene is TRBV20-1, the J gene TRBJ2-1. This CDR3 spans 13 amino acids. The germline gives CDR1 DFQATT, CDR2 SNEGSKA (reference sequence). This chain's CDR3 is CSARAVIYNEQFF.

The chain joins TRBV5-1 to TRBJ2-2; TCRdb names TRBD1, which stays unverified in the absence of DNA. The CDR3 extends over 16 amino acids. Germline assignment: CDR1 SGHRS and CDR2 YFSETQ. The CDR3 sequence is CASSIRDRSNTGELFF.

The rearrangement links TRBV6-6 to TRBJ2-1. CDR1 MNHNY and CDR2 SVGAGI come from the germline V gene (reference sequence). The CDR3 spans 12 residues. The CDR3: CASSYPRDEQFF.

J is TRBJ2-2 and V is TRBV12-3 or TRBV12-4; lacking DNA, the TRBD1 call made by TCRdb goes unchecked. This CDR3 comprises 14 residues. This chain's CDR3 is CASSSGGNTGELFF.

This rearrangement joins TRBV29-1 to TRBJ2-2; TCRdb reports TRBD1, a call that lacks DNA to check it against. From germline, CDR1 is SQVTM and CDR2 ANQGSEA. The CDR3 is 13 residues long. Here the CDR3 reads CSVHTGFTGELFF.

Here the CDR3 reads CASMPETGYDHQPQHF. The chain uses TRBV27 and TRBJ1-5; TCRdb picks TRBD1, but there is no DNA to check that call. The V gene's germline CDR1 is MNHEY and CDR2 SMNVEV (reference sequence). The CDR3 runs 16 residues.

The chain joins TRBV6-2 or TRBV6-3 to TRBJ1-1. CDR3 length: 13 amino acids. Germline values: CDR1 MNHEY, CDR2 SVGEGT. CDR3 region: CASSGGRNTEAFF.

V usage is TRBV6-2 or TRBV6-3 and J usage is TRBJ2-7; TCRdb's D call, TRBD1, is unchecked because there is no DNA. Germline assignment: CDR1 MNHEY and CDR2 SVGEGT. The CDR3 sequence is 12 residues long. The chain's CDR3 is CASRGQTYEQYF.

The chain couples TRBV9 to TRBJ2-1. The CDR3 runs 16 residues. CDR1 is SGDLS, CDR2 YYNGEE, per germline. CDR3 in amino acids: CASSVSSGSSYNEQFF.

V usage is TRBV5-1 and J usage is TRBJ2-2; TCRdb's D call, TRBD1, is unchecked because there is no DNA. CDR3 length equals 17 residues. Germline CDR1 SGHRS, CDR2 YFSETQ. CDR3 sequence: CASSLGQGLVDAGELFF.